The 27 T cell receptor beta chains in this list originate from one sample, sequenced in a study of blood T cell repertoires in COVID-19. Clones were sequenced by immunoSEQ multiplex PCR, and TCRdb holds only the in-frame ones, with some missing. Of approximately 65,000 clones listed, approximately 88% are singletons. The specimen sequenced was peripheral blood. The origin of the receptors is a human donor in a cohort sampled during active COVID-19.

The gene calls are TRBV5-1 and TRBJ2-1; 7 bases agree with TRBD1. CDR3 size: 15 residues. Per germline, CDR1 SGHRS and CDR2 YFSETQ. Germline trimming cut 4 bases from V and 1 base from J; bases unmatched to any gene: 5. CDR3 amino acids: CASSTQGESYNEQFF. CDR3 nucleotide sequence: TGCGCCAGCAGCACCCAGGGGGAATCCTACAATGAGCAGTTCTTC. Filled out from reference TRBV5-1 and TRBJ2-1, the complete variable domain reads KAGVTQTPRYLIKTRGQQVTLSCSPISGHRSVSWYQQTPGQGLQFLFEYFSETQRNKGNFPGRFSGRQFSNSRSEMNVSTLELGDSALYLCASSTQGESYNEQFFGPGTRLTVL.

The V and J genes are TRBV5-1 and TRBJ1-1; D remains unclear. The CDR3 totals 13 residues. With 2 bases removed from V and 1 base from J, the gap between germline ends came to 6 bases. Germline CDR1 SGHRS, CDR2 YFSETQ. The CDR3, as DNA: TGCGCCAGCAGCTTAGGAGGGAACACTGAAGCTTTCTTT. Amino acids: CASSLGGNTEAFF.

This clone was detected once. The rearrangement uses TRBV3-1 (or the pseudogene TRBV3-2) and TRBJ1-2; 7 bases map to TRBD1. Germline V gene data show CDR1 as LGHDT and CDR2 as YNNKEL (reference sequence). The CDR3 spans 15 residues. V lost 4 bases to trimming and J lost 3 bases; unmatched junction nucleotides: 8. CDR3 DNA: TGTGCCAGCAGCCCCTACAGGGGACAAGACTATGGCTACACCTTC. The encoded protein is CASSPYRGQDYGYTF.

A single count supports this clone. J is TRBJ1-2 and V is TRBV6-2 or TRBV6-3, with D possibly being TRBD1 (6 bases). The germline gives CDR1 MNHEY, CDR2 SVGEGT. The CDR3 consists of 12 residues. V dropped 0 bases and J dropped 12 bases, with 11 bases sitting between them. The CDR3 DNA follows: TGTGCCAGCAGTTACTCTGGGCCAGGGGACACCTTC. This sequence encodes CASSYSGPGDTF.

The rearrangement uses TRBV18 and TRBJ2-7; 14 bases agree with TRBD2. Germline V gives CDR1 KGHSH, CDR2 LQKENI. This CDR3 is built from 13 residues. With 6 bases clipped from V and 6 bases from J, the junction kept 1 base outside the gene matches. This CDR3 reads CASSGLAGGEQYF. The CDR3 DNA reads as TGTGCCAGCTCTGGACTAGCGGGAGGCGAGCAGTACTTC.

The CDR3 DNA reads as TGTGCCAGCAGCGTAGTGTCAGGGATGGGGGGCTACACCTTC. Amino acid sequence: CASSVVSGMGGYTF. The V gene is TRBV9, the J gene TRBJ1-2; TRBD1 might be the D (5 bases). The V and J ends lost 0 bases and 8 bases respectively, with 14 bases between them. Germline CDR1 is SGDLS and CDR2 is YYNGEE. This CDR3 has 14 amino acids.

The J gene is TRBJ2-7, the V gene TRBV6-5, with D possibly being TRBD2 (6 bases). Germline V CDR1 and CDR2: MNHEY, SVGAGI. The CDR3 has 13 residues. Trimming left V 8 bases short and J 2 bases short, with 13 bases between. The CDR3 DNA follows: TGTGCCAGCGCTAGGACTAACGCCTACGAGCAGTACTTC. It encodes CASARTNAYEQYF.

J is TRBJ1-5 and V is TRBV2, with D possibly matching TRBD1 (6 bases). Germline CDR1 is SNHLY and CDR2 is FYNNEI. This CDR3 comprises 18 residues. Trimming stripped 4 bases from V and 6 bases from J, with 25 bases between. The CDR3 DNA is TGTGCCAGCAGTGCCCCTAGGGGGGCCGTGGGAGGGAGTCAGCCCCAGCATTTT. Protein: CASSAPRGAVGGSQPQHF. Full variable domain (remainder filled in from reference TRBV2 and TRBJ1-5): EPEVTQTPSHQVTQMGQEVILRCVPISNHLYFYWYRQILGQKVEFLVSFYNNEISEKSEIFDDQFSVERPDGSNFTLKIRSTKLEDSAMYFCASSAPRGAVGGSQPQHFGDGTRLSIL.

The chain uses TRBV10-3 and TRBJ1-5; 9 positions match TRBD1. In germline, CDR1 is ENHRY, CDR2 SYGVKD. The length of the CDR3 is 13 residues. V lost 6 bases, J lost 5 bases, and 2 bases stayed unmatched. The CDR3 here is CAIRDRGDQPQHF. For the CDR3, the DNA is TGTGCCATCAGGGACAGGGGAGATCAGCCCCAGCATTTT.

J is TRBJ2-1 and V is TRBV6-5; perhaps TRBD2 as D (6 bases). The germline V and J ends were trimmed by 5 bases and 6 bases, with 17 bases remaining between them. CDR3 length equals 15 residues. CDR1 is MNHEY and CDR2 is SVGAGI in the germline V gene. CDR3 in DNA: TGTGCCAGCAGTACTCGGGACTCCACTACCAATGAGCAGTTCTTC. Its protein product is CASSTRDSTTNEQFF.

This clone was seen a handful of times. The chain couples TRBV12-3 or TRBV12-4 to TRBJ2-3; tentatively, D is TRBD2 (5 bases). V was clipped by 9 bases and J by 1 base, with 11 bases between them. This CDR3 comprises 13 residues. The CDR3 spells CASGRARTDTQYF. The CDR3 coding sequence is TGTGCCAGTGGGCGGGCCCGCACAGATACGCAGTATTTT.

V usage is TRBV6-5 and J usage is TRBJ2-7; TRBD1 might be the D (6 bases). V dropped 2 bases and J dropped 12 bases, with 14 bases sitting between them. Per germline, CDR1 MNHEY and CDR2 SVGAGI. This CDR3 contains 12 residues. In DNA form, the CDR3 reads TGTGCCAGCAGTTACGCAGGGGCAGCATGGTACTTC. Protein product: CASSYAGAAWYF.

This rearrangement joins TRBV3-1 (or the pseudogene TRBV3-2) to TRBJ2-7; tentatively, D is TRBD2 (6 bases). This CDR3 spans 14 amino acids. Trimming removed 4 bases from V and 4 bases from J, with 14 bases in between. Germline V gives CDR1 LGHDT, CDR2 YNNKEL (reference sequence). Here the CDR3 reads CASSPLRGNYEQYF. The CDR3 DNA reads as TGTGCCAGCAGCCCTCTTCGCGGGAATTACGAGCAGTACTTC.

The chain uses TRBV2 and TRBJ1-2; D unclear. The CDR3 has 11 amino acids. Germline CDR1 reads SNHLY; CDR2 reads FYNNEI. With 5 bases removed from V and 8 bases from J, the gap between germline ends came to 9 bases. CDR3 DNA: TGTGCCAGCAGTAGACTTTTGGGCTACACCTTC. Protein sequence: CASSRLLGYTF.

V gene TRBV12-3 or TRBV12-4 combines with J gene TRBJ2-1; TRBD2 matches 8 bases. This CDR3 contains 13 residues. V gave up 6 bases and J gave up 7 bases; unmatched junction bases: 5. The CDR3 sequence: CASRSTGGNEQFF. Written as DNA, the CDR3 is TGTGCCAGCAGGTCGACGGGAGGGAATGAGCAGTTCTTC.

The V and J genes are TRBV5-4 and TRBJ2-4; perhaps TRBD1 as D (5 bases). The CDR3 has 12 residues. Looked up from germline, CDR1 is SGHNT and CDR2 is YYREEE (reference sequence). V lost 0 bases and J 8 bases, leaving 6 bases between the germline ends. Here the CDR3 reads CASSLGRDIQYF. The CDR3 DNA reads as TGTGCCAGCAGCTTGGGCAGGGACATTCAGTACTTC.

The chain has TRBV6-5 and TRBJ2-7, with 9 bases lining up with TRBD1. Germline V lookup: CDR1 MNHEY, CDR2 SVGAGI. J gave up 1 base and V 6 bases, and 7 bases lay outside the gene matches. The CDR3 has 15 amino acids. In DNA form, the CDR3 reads TGTGCCAGCAGCTTGGGACAGGGCAAGTCCTACGAGCAGTACTTC. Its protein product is CASSLGQGKSYEQYF.

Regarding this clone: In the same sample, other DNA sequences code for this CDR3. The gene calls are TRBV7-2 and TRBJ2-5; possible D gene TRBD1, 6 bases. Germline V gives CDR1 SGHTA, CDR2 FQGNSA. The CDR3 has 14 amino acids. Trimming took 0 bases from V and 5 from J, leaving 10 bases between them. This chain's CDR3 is CASSLAGGGETQYF. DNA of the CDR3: TGTGCCAGCAGCTTAGCTGGGGGCGGGGAGACCCAGTACTTC.

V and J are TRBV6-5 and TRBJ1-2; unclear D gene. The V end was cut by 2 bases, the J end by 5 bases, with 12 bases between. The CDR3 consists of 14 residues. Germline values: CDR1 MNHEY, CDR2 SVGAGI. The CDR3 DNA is TGTGCCAGCAGTTACCAACGGCAGACTTATGGCTACACCTTC. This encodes CASSYQRQTYGYTF.

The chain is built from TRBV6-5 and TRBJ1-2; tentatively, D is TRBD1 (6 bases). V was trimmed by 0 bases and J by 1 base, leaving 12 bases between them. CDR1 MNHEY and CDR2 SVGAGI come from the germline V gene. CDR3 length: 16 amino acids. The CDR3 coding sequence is TGTGCCAGCAGTTACTCCTTCGGACAGCGTAACTATGGCTACACCTTC. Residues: CASSYSFGQRNYGYTF.

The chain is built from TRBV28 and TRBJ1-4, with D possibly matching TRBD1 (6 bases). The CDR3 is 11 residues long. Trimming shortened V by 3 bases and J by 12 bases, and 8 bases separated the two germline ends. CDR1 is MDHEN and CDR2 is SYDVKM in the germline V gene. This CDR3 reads CASSFRGELFF. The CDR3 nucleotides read TGTGCCAGCAGTTTCAGGGGCGAACTGTTTTTT.

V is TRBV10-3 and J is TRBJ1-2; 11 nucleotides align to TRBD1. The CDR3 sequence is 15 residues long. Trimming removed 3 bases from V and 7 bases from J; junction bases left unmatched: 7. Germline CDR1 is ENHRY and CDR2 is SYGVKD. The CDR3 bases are TGTGCCATCAGTGAACGGGACAGGGGGGTTTCTGGCTACACCTTC. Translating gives CAISERDRGVSGYTF.

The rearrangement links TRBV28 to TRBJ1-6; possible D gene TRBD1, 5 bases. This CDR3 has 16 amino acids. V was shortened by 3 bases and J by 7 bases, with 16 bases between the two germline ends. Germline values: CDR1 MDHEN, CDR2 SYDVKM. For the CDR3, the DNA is TGTGCCAGCAGTTTGAAGTTGGGGCGCTCAAATTCACCCCTCCACTTT. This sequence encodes CASSLKLGRSNSPLHF.

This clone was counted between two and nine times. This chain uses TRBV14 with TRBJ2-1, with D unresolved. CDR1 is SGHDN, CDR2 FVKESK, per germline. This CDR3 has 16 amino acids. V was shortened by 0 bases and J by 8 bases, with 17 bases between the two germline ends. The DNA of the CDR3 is TGTGCCAGCAGCCAAGACCCGGGTCGGTGGTCCGATGAGCAGTTCTTC. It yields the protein CASSQDPGRWSDEQFF.

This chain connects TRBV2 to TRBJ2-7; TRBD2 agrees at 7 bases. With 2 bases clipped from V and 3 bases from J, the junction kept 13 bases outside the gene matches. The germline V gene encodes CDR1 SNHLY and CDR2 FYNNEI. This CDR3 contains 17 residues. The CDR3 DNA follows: TGTGCCAGCAGTGAACGTAATGGGGGGGAGCGGGGCTACGAGCAGTACTTC. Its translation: CASSERNGGERGYEQYF.

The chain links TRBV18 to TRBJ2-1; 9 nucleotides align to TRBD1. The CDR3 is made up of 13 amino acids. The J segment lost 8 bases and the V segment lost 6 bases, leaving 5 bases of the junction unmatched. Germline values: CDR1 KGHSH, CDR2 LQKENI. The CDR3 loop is CASSGRTGDEQFF. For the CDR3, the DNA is TGTGCCAGCTCCGGGAGGACAGGGGATGAGCAGTTCTTC.

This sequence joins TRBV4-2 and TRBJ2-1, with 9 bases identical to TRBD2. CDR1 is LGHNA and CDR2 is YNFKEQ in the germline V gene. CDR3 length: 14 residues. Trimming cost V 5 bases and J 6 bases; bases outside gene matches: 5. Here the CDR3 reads CASSVGLASNEQFF. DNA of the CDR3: TGTGCCAGCAGCGTCGGACTAGCGTCCAATGAGCAGTTCTTC.